Each of the 9 T cell receptor beta chains below was sequenced from the same sample in a study of identical twins. TCRdb redid the calling of the 5' RACE reads with MiXCR, one entry per CDR3 protein. Of 250,000 to 350,000 distinct CDR3 sequences listed, under 9% are singletons. These data are also associated with another study on yellow fever vaccine responses in identical twins.

Specimen: memory (CD45RO+) T cells sorted from blood. The receptors were gathered from a woman aged 18 to 35 in good health.

This clonotype was seen more than once but under ten times. The genes are TRBV14 and TRBJ2-1; TRBD2 agrees at 9 bases. CDR1 is SGHDN, CDR2 FVKESK, per germline. CDR3 size: 16 residues. V lost 4 bases, J lost 9 bases, and 13 bases stayed unmatched. CDR3 residues: CASSPQGGGGAREQFF. DNA of the CDR3: TGTGCCAGCAGCCCACAGGGCGGCGGGGGGGCTCGTGAGCAGTTCTTC.

The rearrangement joins TRBV27 to TRBJ1-5; D remains unclear. V was shortened by 4 bases and J by 3 bases, with 16 bases between the two germline ends. Germline V gene sequence: CDR1 MNHEY, CDR2 SMNVEV (reference sequence). There are 16 residues in the CDR3. The DNA for the CDR3 is TGTGCCAGCAGTTCCCGATTGCGCCAATTCAATCAGCCCCAGCATTTT. Residues: CASSSRLRQFNQPQHF.

This clonotype came up a few times. The rearrangement joins TRBV7-2 to TRBJ2-5; TRBD1 matches 8 bases. The CDR3 contains 16 residues. After removal of 1 base from V and 5 bases from J, the junction contained 9 bases not matched to a gene. CDR1 is SGHTA and CDR2 is FQGNSA in the germline V gene. In DNA, the CDR3 is TGTGCCAGCAGCTTAGGCGGACAGGGACGGAGGGAGACCCAGTACTTC. It yields the protein CASSLGGQGRRETQYF.

V and J are TRBV13 and TRBJ1-2; possibly TRBD1 for D (6 bases). Per germline, CDR1 PRHDT and CDR2 FYEKMQ (reference sequence). The ends were cut back, 4 bases at V and 2 bases at J, with 14 bases in the middle. The CDR3 length is 15 residues. DNA of the CDR3: TGTGCCAGCAGCTCTTTGACAGGTTTCAACTATGGCTACACCTTC. Protein: CASSSLTGFNYGYTF.

The rearrangement links TRBV18 to TRBJ1-5, with D possibly matching TRBD1 (5 bases). CDR3 length equals 17 residues. With 3 bases removed from V and 0 bases from J, the gap between germline ends came to 15 bases. Germline values: CDR1 KGHSH, CDR2 LQKENI. The DNA of the CDR3 is TGTGCCAGCTCACCTAGTGGGGCCACTTATAGCAATCAGCCCCAGCATTTT. Residues: CASSPSGATYSNQPQHF.

This clonotype occurred many times. The V gene is TRBV5-6, the J gene TRBJ2-1; D is ambiguous. Germline CDR1 is SGHDT and CDR2 is YYEEEE. V was pared by 2 bases and J by 8 bases, with 23 bases between. This CDR3 has 17 amino acids. This CDR3 is CASSLLTIMEPYDEQFF. DNA of the CDR3: TGTGCCAGCAGCTTACTCACCATCATGGAGCCATACGATGAGCAGTTCTTC.

The chain is built from TRBV6-1 and TRBJ1-3, with D hard to call. The CDR3 totals 14 residues. The germline gives CDR1 MNHNS, CDR2 SASEGT. With 7 bases removed from V and 0 bases from J, the gap between germline ends came to 10 bases. This CDR3 is CASIPDLSGNTIYF. In DNA form, the CDR3 reads TGTGCCAGCATCCCGGATCTCTCTGGAAACACCATATATTTT.

The CDR3 nucleotides are TGTGCCAGCAGCTTATCTTCCTGGGCGAACACTGAAGCTTTCTTT. Protein product: CASSLSSWANTEAFF. This chain uses TRBV11-2 with TRBJ1-1; D gene unclear. The germline V and J ends were trimmed by 2 bases and 1 base, with 11 bases remaining between them. Germline V gives CDR1 SGHAT, CDR2 FQNNGV. CDR3 length: 15 amino acids.

CDR3 bases: TGTGCCAGCACCACGGGATTATCTGGGGCCAACGTCCTGACTTTC. Encoded protein: CASTTGLSGANVLTF. The chain has TRBV6-1 and TRBJ2-6; D may be TRBD2 (5 bases). Germline CDR1 is MNHNS and CDR2 is SASEGT. Trimming removed 7 bases at V and 1 base at J, with 11 bases between. The CDR3 has 15 residues.